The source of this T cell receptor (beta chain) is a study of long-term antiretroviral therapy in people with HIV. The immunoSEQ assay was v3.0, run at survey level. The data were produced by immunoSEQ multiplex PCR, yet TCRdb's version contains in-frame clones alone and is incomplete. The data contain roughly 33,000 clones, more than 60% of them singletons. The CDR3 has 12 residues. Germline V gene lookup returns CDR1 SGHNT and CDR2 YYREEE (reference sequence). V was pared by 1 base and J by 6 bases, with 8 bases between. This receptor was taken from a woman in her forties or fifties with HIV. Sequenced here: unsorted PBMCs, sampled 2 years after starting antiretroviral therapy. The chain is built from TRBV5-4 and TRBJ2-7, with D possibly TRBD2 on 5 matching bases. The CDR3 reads CASSLIASEQYF. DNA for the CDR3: TGTGCCAGCAGCTTGATAGCGTCCGAGCAGTACTTC. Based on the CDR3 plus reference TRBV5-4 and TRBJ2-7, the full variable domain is ETGVTQSPTHLIKTRGQQVTLRCSSQSGHNTVSWYQQALGQGPQFIFQYYREEENGRGNFPPRFSGLQFPNYSSELNVNALELDDSALYLCASSLIASEQYFGPGTRLTVT.